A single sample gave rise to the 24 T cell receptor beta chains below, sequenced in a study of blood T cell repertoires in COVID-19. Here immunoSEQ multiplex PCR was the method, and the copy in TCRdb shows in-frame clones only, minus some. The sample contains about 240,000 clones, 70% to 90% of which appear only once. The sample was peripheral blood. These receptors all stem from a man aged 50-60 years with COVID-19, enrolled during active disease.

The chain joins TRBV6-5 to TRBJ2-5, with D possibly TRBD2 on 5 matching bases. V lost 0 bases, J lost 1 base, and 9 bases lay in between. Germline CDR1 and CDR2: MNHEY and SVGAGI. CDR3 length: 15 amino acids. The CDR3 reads CASSYSVEGQETQYF. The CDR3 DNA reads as TGTGCCAGCAGTTACTCCGTCGAGGGCCAAGAGACCCAGTACTTC.

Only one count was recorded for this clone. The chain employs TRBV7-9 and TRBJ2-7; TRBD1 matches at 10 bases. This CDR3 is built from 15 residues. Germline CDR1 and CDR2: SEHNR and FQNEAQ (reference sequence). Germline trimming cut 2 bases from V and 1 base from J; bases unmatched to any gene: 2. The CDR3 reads CASSLPGQGSYEQYF. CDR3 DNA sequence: TGTGCCAGCAGCTTACCGGGACAGGGGTCCTACGAGCAGTACTTC.

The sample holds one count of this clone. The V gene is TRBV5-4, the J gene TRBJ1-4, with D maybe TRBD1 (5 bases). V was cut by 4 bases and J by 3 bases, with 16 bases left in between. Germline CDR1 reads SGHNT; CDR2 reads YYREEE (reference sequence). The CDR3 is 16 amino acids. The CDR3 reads CASSPSGELANEKLFF. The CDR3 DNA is TGTGCCAGCAGCCCATCGGGGGAATTGGCTAATGAAAAACTGTTTTTT.

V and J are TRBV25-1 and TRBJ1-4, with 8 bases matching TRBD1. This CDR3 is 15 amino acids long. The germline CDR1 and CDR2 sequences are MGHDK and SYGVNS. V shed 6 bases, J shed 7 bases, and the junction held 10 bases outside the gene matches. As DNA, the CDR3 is TGTGCCAGCAGAGGCTGGACAGGGATAGGTGAAAAACTGTTTTTT. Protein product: CASRGWTGIGEKLFF.

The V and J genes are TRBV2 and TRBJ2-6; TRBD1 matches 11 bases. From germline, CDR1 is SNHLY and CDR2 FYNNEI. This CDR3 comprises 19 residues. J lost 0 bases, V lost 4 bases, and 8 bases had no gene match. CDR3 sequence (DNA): TGTGCCAGCAGTGGAGTGTTAGGGACAGGGGGCTCTGGGGCCAACGTCCTGACTTTC. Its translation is CASSGVLGTGGSGANVLTF.

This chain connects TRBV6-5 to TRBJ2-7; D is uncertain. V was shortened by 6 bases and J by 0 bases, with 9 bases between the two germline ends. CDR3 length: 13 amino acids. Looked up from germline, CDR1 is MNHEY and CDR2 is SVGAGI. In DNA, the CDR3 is TGTGCCAGCAGCTCCTGGCCCTCCTACGAGCAGTACTTC. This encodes CASSSWPSYEQYF.

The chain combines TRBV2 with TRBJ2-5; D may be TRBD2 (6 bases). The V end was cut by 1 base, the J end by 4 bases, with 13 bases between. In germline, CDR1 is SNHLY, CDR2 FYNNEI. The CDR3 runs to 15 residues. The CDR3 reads CASSEGGVGPETQYF. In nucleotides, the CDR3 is TGTGCCAGCAGTGAAGGGGGGGTTGGTCCAGAGACCCAGTACTTC.

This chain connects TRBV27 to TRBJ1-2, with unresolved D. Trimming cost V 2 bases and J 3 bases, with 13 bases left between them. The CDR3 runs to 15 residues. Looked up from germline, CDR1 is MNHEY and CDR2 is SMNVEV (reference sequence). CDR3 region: CASSLRRGLDYGYTF. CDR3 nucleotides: TGTGCCAGCAGTTTAAGGCGGGGTTTGGACTATGGCTACACCTTC.

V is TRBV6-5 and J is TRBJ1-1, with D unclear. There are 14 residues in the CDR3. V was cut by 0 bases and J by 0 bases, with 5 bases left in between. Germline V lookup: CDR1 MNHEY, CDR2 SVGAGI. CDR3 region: CASSYSHMNTEAFF. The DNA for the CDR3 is TGTGCCAGCAGTTACTCCCACATGAACACTGAAGCTTTCTTT.

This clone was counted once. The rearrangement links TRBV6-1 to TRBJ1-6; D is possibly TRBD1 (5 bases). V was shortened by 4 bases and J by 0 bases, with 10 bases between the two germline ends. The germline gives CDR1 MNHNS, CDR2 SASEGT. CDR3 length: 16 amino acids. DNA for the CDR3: TGTGCCAGCAGTGTGGACAAGAGCTCCTATAATTCACCCCTCCACTTT. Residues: CASSVDKSSYNSPLHF.

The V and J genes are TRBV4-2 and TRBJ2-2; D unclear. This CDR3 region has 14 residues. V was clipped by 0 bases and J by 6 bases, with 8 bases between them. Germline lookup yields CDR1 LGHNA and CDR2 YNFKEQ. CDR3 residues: CASSQEIRAGELFF. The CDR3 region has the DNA TGTGCCAGCAGCCAAGAGATTCGGGCCGGGGAGCTGTTTTTT.

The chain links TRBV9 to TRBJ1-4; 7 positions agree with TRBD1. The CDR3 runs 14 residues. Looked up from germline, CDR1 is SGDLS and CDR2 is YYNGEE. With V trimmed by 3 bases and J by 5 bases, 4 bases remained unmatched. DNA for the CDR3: TGTGCCAGCAGCGGACGGACAGGCAATGAAAAACTGTTTTTT. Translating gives CASSGRTGNEKLFF.

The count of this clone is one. Written as DNA, the CDR3 is TGTGCCAGCAGCTTGGTTGCGGGAAACACTGAAGCTTTCTTT. Residues: CASSLVAGNTEAFF. V and J are TRBV5-5 and TRBJ1-1; D gene unclear. Trimming left V 0 bases short and J 2 bases short, with 8 bases between. Germline-derived CDR1 and CDR2 are SGHKS and YYEKEE (reference sequence). This CDR3 has 14 residues.

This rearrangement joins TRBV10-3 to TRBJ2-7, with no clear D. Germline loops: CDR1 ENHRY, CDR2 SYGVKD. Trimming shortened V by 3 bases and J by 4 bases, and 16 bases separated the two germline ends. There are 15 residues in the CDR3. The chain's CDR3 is CAISDPLLVEYEQYF. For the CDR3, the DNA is TGTGCCATCAGTGACCCCCTCTTAGTGGAGTACGAGCAGTACTTC.

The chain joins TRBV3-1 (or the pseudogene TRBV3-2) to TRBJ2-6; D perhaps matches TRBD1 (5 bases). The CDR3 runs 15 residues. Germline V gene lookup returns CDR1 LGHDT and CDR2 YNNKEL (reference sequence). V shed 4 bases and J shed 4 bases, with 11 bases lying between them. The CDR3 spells CASSPRTTGANVLTF. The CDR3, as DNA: TGTGCCAGCAGCCCCCGGACAACAGGGGCCAACGTCCTGACTTTC.

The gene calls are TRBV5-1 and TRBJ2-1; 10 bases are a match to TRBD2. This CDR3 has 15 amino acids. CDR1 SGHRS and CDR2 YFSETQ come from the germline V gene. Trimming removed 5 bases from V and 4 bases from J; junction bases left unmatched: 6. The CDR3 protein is CASSPTSGAYNEQFF. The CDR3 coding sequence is TGCGCCAGCAGTCCCACTAGCGGGGCTTACAATGAGCAGTTCTTC.

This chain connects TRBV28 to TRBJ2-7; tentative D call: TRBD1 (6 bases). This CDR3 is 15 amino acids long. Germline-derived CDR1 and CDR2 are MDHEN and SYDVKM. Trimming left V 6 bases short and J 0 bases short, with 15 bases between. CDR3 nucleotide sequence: TGTGCCAGCAGGTCACAGGGTCCGATCTCCTACGAGCAGTACTTC. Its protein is CASRSQGPISYEQYF. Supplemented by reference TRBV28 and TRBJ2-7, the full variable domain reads DVKVTQSSRYLVKRTGEKVFLECVQDMDHENMFWYRQDPGLGLRLIYFSYDVKMKEKGDIPEGYSVSREKKERFSLILESASTNQTSMYLCASRSQGPISYEQYFGPGTRLTVT.

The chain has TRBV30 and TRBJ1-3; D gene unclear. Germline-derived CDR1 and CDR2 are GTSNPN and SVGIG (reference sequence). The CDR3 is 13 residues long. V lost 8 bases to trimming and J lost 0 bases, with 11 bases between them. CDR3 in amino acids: CAVSPGSGNTIYF. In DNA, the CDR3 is TGTGCCGTGAGCCCGGGCTCTGGAAACACCATATATTTT. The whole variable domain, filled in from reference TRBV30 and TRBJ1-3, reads SQTIHQWPATLVQPVGSPLSLECTVEGTSNPNLYWYRQAAGRGLQLLFYSVGIGQISSEVPQNLSASRPQDRQFILSSKKLLLSDSGFYLCAVSPGSGNTIYFGEGSWLTVV.

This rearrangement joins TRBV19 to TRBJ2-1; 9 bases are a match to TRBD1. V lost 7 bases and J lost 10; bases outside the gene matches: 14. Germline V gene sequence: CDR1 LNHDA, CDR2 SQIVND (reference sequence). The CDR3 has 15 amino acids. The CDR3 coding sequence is TGTGCCAGTACCGACGGACAGGGGTTTACACAAGAGCAGTTCTTC. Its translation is CASTDGQGFTQEQFF.

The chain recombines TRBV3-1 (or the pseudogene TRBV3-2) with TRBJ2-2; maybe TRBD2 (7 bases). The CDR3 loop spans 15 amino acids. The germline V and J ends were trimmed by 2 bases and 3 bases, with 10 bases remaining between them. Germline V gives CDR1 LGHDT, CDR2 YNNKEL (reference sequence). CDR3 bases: TGTGCCAGCAGCCAACGGGGGGCCGACACCGGGGAGCTGTTTTTT. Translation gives CASSQRGADTGELFF.

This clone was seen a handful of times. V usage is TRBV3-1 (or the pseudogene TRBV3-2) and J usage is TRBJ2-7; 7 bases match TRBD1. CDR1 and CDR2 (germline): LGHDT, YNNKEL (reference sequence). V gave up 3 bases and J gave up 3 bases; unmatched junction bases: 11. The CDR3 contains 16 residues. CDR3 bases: TGTGCCAGCAGCCAGGCGGTTAATACAGGGGTCTACGAGCAGTACTTC. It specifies CASSQAVNTGVYEQYF.

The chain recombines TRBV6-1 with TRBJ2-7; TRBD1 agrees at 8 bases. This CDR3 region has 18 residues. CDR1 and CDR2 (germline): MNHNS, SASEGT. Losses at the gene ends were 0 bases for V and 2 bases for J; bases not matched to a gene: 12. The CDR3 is CASSEADRPGGFTYEQYF. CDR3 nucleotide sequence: TGTGCCAGCAGTGAAGCAGACAGGCCAGGGGGCTTTACCTACGAGCAGTACTTC.

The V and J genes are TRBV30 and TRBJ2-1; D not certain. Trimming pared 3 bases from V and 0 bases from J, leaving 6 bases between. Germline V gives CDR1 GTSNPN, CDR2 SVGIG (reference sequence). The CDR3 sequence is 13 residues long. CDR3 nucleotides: TGTGCCTGGAGGCCCTACTCCTACAATGAGCAGTTCTTC. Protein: CAWRPYSYNEQFF. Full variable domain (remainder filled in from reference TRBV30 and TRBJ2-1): SQTIHQWPATLVQPVGSPLSLECTVEGTSNPNLYWYRQAAGRGLQLLFYSVGIGQISSEVPQNLSASRPQDRQFILSSKKLLLSDSGFYLCAWRPYSYNEQFFGPGTRLTVL.

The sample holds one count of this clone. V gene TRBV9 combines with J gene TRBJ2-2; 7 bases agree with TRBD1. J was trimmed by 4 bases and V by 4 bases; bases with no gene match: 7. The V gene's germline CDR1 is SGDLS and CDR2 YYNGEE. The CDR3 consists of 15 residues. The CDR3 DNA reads TGTGCCAGCAGCCCTCCCAGGGGGAGCACCGGGGAGCTGTTTTTT. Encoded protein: CASSPPRGSTGELFF.